This T cell receptor beta chain comes out of a study of shared clonotypes between healthy human individuals. Study in general: Researchers assigned three CD4 naive, three CD4 memory, two CD8 naive and one CD8 memory plate to each donor. General study findings and limits: Specimens sampled were limited to blood, with tissue repertoires likely differing. When compared with the clonotypes that were shared by all four sorted-subset donors, the non-shared clonotypes turned out to have lower generation probabilities.

Naive CD8 cells comprised CD45RO-negative, CCR7-positively selected cells, excluding terminally differentiated effector memory CD45RA+ cells. The data were produced by immunoSEQ multiplex PCR, yet TCRdb's version contains in-frame clones alone and is incomplete. The sample holds about 1,900,000 clones, roughly 95% seen once. On this clone: Its antigen remains unidentified.

Germline loops: CDR1 PRHDT, CDR2 FYEKMQ (reference sequence). V lost 5 bases, J lost 5 bases, and 12 bases stayed unmatched. This CDR3 contains 16 residues. Sequenced input: naive CD8+ T cells sorted from blood. J is TRBJ2-5 and V is TRBV13; 9 bases map to TRBD2. This TCR was sampled from a man between 18 and 35 years old in good health. CDR3 coding DNA: TGTGCCAGCAGCCTTGTTGGGCTAGCGGGAAGTGAGACCCAGTACTTC. Residues: CASSLVGLAGSETQYF.